This T cell receptor (beta chain) was documented in a study of T-cell reconstitution after alpha-beta-depleted transplantation in children. The study's findings and limits: Newly generated T cells supplied most T-cell counts and diversity one year post-transplant. At around two months after transplant, the alpha-beta T cells were reportedly derived from several hundred expanded clones that came from non-depleted graft cells. Some patients' high day-60 TCRbeta diversity was traced to surviving recipient T cells and thymic progenitors.

This clonotype has at least ten counts. Antigen: not known. TCRbeta library preparation incorporated unique molecular identifiers. Via MiXCR, TCRdb re-called the PCR reads, giving one row per CDR3 protein. This table holds approximately 240,000 distinct CDR3 sequences, approximately 10% found once. This CDR3 spans 16 amino acids. The germline V gene encodes CDR1 MDHEN and CDR2 SYDVKM. The ends were cut back, 8 bases at V and 2 bases at J, with 18 bases in the middle. V usage is TRBV28 and J usage is TRBJ2-2; maybe TRBD2 (6 bases). This sample comprised PBMCs, obtained before TCRalphabeta/CD19-depleted stem cell transplant. The sequence came from a child younger than two with acute myeloid leukemia, due to receive a stem cell transplant. CDR3 nucleotides: TGTGCCAGCGCCCAGGCCGGGACTCTAAACACCGGGGAGCTGTTTTTT. It yields the protein CASAQAGTLNTGELFF.